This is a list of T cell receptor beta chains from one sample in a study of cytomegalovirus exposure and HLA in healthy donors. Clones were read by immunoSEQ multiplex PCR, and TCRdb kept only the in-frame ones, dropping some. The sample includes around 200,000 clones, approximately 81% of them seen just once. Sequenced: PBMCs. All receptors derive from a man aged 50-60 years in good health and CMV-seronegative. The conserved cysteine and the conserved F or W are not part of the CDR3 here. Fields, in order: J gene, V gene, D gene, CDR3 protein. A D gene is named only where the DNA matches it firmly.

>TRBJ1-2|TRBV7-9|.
SSSPDSYGYT
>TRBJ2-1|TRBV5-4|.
ASSLDTGTSLLGNEQF
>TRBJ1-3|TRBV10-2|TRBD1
ASSESPGQRDQSSGNTIY
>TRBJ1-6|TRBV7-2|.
ASRYSNSPLH
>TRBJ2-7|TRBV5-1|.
ASRPIRGSSYEQY
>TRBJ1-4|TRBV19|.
ASSMWAGTNEKLF
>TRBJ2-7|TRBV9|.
ASSAPPQYEQY
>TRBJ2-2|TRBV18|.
ASSPLTTVTGGELF
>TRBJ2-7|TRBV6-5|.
ASTNRASYEQY
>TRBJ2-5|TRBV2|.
ASSEPGTQY
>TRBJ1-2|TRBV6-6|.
ASRRTETGYGYT
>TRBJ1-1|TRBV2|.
ASSTGSDTEAF
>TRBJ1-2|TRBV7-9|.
SSSLNGGLGYT
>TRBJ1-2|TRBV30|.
AWSMDSPPGYT
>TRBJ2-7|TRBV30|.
AWSPDRTYEQY
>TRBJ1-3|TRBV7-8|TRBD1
ASSLGGTGLHTIY
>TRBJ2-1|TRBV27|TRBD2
ASSAPGDYAYNEQF
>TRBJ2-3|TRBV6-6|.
ASIPGGFHTDTQY
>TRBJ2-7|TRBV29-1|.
SVELYGYEQY
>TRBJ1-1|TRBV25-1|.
ASSTKTGNTEAF
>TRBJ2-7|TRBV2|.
ASSDVSYEQY
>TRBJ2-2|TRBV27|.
ASSFTGSGELF
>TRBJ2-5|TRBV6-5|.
ASSPSLAGFETQY
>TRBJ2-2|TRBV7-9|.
ASSLAPGPHTGELF
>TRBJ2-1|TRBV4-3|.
ASSGGAVFYNEQF
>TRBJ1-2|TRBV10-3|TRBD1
AVAMGQTNYGYT
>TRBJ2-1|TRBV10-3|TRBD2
AISESGGRGLDNEQF
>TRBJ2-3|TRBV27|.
ATFGRSTDTQY
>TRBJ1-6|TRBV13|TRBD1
ASSFAVRSWDRDSSPLH
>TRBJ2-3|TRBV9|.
ASSAKTDTQY
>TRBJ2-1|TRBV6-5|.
ASSYSGWGRGEQF
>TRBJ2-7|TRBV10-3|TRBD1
AITESPGQFLSEQY
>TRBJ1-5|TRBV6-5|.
ASSSFAKNQPQH
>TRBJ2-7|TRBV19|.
ASSMGLFAGATEEQY
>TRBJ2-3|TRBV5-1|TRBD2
ASSLQIAGEDTQY
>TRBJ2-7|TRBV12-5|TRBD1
ASGRTGTVPYEQY